This passage covers 18 T cell receptor beta chains from one sample sequenced in a study of ipilimumab plus nivolumab after autologous stem cell transplantation. The assay was immunoSEQ multiplex PCR, and TCRdb's table has in-frame clones only and misses some. Of roughly 10,000 clones in the sample, 78% were seen once. The source was PBMCs, collected in a trial of ipilimumab plus nivolumab as post-transplant consolidation. The receptors shown here come from a male donor with diffuse large B-cell lymphoma.

This clone was detected once. The V and J genes are TRBV25-1 and TRBJ2-1; D perhaps matches TRBD1 (6 bases). Between the trimmed V and J ends, which lost 10 bases and 13 bases, there was a span of 23 bases. The CDR3 runs to 13 residues. Looked up from germline, CDR1 is MGHDK and CDR2 is SYGVNS. CDR3 sequence reads: CATVEQGIGRQFF. CDR3 coding DNA: TGTGCCACCGTAGAACAGGGAATCGGGCGCCAGTTCTTC.

Here the CDR3 reads CASVSGGVLGNEQFF. The CDR3 DNA is TGTGCCAGCGTTAGCGGGGGGGTATTAGGGAATGAGCAGTTCTTC. The chain recombines TRBV6-1 with TRBJ2-1; 11 positions match TRBD2. In germline, CDR1 is MNHNS, CDR2 SASEGT. With V trimmed by 8 bases and J by 7 bases, 10 bases remained unmatched. This CDR3 comprises 15 residues.

On this clone itself: One end of the junction is discordant with germline, which a read error may explain. The chain carries TRBV5-1 and TRBJ2-6, with a possible D match to TRBD1 (5 bases). The V gene's germline CDR1 is SGHRS and CDR2 YFSETQ. This CDR3 comprises 14 residues. The CDR3: CASSGLGGASVLTF. CDR3 in DNA: TGCGCCAGCAGCGGTTTAGGTGGGGCCAGCGTCCTGACTTTC.

The CDR3 reads CASSATGFSGVEQFF. The CDR3 DNA is TGTGCCAGCAGCGCGACAGGGTTCTCTGGGGTGGAGCAGTTCTTC. The V call is TRBV9, the J call TRBJ2-1, with TRBD1 matching over 7 bases. J lost 10 bases, V lost 3 bases, and 13 bases had no gene match. CDR3 length: 15 amino acids. CDR1 and CDR2 from the germline V gene are SGDLS and YYNGEE. Together with reference TRBV9 and TRBJ2-1, the CDR3 gives the full variable domain: DSGVTQTPKHLITATGQRVTLRCSPRSGDLSVYWYQQSLDQGLQFLIQYYNGEERAKGNILERFSAQQFPDLHSELNLSSLELGDSALYFCASSATGFSGVEQFFGPGTRLTVL.

V usage is TRBV27 and J usage is TRBJ1-4; 8 bases are shared with TRBD1. The germline V gene encodes CDR1 MNHEY and CDR2 SMNVEV (reference sequence). The CDR3 has 14 amino acids. J was trimmed by 8 bases and V by 4 bases; bases with no gene match: 6. CDR3 nucleotide sequence: TGTGCCAGCAGTTCCCAGGGGGCGGGAGAAAAACTGTTTTTT. It codes for CASSSQGAGEKLFF.

This clone was picked up one time. The chain uses TRBV5-1 and TRBJ1-2; TRBD1 might be the D (5 bases). Trimming shortened V by 1 base and J by 8 bases, and 15 bases separated the two germline ends. This CDR3 contains 14 residues. Per germline, CDR1 SGHRS and CDR2 YFSETQ. Written as DNA, the CDR3 is TGCGCCAGCAGCTTGACGACGGGGCCGCAGGGCTACACCTTC. It yields the protein CASSLTTGPQGYTF. The whole variable domain, remainder taken from reference TRBV5-1 and TRBJ1-2, is KAGVTQTPRYLIKTRGQQVTLSCSPISGHRSVSWYQQTPGQGLQFLFEYFSETQRNKGNFPGRFSGRQFSNSRSEMNVSTLELGDSALYLCASSLTTGPQGYTFGSGTRLTVV.

The CDR3: CASSVGQVGAGELFF. The CDR3 DNA reads as TGTGCCAGCAGTGTCGGACAGGTTGGAGCCGGGGAGCTGTTTTTT. The gene calls are TRBV2 and TRBJ2-2, with 7 bases aligning to TRBD1. After removal of 4 bases from V and 6 bases from J, the junction contained 8 bases not matched to a gene. This CDR3 is 15 amino acids long. Germline CDR1 SNHLY, CDR2 FYNNEI.

This chain connects TRBV10-1 to TRBJ1-6; 7 bases are shared with TRBD1. This CDR3 spans 18 amino acids. Looked up from germline, CDR1 is WNHNN and CDR2 is SYGVQD (reference sequence). J was trimmed by 0 bases and V by 3 bases; bases with no gene match: 8. The CDR3 DNA is TGCGCCAGCAGTGACCCCAGGGGGGAAAGCTCCTATAATTCACCCCTCCACTTT. Its protein is CASSDPRGESSYNSPLHF.

The V and J genes are TRBV7-2 and TRBJ2-5; TRBD2 matches at 14 bases. CDR1 and CDR2 (germline): SGHTA, FQGNSA. V dropped 6 bases and J dropped 7; count of bases not matched to a gene: 16. The CDR3 contains 18 residues. The CDR3 region is CASRTPGLAGASGGTQYF. CDR3 sequence (DNA): TGTGCCAGCAGAACCCCGGGACTAGCGGGGGCCTCCGGGGGGACCCAGTACTTC.

The chain carries TRBV28 and TRBJ2-5; D possibly uses TRBD1 or TRBD2 (5 bases each). This CDR3 spans 15 amino acids. The V and J ends lost 3 bases and 1 base respectively, with 12 bases between them. Germline values: CDR1 MDHEN, CDR2 SYDVKM. CDR3 DNA: TGTGCCAGCAGTTTGGGGACCCAAGCCCAAGAGACCCAGTACTTC. Protein product: CASSLGTQAQETQYF.

This chain uses TRBV2 with TRBJ2-3; D is undetermined. Germline CDR1 is SNHLY and CDR2 is FYNNEI. Trimming took 4 bases from V and 4 from J, leaving 12 bases between them. The CDR3 spans 14 residues. Here the CDR3 reads CASSGVGNSDTQYF. The CDR3 DNA reads TGTGCCAGCAGTGGGGTGGGGAATTCAGATACGCAGTATTTT.

The chain is built from TRBV15 and TRBJ2-7; D not resolved. Germline CDR1 LNHNV, CDR2 YYDKDF (reference sequence). Deletions cut 1 base from V and 3 bases from J, with 10 bases between. The CDR3 has 14 residues. The CDR3 is CATSRGKAFYEQYF. In DNA form, the CDR3 reads TGTGCCACCAGCAGAGGGAAGGCGTTCTACGAGCAGTACTTC.

This clone was observed a few times. The chain joins TRBV7-2 to TRBJ2-1, with a weak D call TRBD1 (5 bases). The CDR3 has 17 amino acids. Between the trimmed V and J ends, which lost 6 bases and 7 bases, there was a span of 25 bases. Germline assignment: CDR1 SGHTA and CDR2 FQGNSA. CDR3 coding DNA: TGTGCCAGCAGGCGGAACAGGTTGGGTCAAGGTTTGAATGAGCAGTTCTTC. Protein product: CASRRNRLGQGLNEQFF.

Here the CDR3 reads CASSLSQDRKEAFF. The CDR3 nucleotides are TGCGCCAGCAGCTTGTCACAGGACAGGAAGGAAGCTTTCTTT. The rearrangement joins TRBV5-1 to TRBJ1-1; 7 positions match TRBD1. CDR3 size: 14 residues. V was clipped by 1 base and J by 8 bases; unmatched bases: 8. From germline, CDR1 is SGHRS and CDR2 YFSETQ.

This clone was detected only a few times. The gene calls are TRBV10-3 and TRBJ1-6; D remains unclear. CDR3 length: 15 amino acids. The germline V gene encodes CDR1 ENHRY and CDR2 SYGVKD. V was clipped by 0 bases and J by 10 bases, with 13 bases between them. The CDR3 DNA reads TGTGCCATCAGTGAGTCGTGGCTGGCAACGTCACCCCTCCACTTT. It yields the protein CAISESWLATSPLHF.

The rearrangement links TRBV5-4 to TRBJ2-7, with TRBD2 as a possible D gene (5 bases). CDR3 length equals 14 residues. Germline V CDR1 and CDR2: SGHNT, YYREEE (reference sequence). V lost 0 bases, J lost 2 bases, and 9 bases lay in between. Written as DNA, the CDR3 is TGTGCCAGCAGCTTGGATGGGGAGACCTACGAGCAGTACTTC. As protein: CASSLDGETYEQYF.

CDR3 DNA sequence: TGTGCCAGCAGCAGGACAGGGTACGAGCAGTACTTC. Protein: CASSRTGYEQYF. The genes are TRBV11-1 and TRBJ2-7, with 8 bases identical to TRBD1. The CDR3 covers 12 residues. The V gene's germline CDR1 is SGHAT and CDR2 FQDESV (reference sequence). V lost 5 bases to trimming and J lost 4 bases; unmatched junction nucleotides: 1.

The CDR3 sequence: CASRSGTGGFNEQFF. In nucleotides, the CDR3 is TGTGCCAGCAGGTCAGGGACAGGGGGCTTCAATGAGCAGTTCTTC. V is TRBV6-1 and J is TRBJ2-1; 12 nucleotides match TRBD1. Germline trimming cut 6 bases from V and 6 bases from J; bases unmatched to any gene: 6. This CDR3 has 15 residues. Looked up from germline, CDR1 is MNHNS and CDR2 is SASEGT.